The 8 T cell receptor beta chains below come from one sample, sequenced in a study of CD8+ T cells in alopecia areata. Sequencing templates came from extracted RNA that was reverse transcribed into cDNA. Some clones are missing from TCRdb's copy, which holds only in-frame ones; the method was immunoSEQ multiplex PCR. The data show 150,000 to 200,000 clones, less than 65% seen once. Treatment here: oral pan-JAK inhibitor, 5-10 mg twice daily. This specimen consisted of CD4+ T cells sorted from blood, obtained at week 24, from a patient treated with tofacitinib. The receptors here all came from a human donor with alopecia areata.

The CDR3 DNA follows: TGTGCCACCAGCTGGGTAGATATGAACACTGAAGCTTTCTTT. Protein: CATSWVDMNTEAFF. The V and J genes are TRBV15 and TRBJ1-1, with D unclear. The V and J ends lost 5 bases and 0 bases respectively, with 10 bases between them. The germline gives CDR1 LNHNV, CDR2 YYDKDF (reference sequence). This CDR3 has 14 residues.

This clone was counted at least ten times. Other DNA sequences in this specimen translate into the identical CDR3. This chain uses TRBV7-8 with TRBJ1-1; no firm D call. The ends were cut back, 1 base at V and 2 bases at J, with 8 bases in the middle. Germline assignment: CDR1 SGHVS and CDR2 FQNEAQ. This CDR3 contains 14 residues. This CDR3 is CASSLGTANTEAFF. The CDR3 DNA reads TGTGCCAGCAGCTTAGGAACAGCCAACACTGAAGCTTTCTTT.

This clone was detected once. This chain uses TRBV30 with TRBJ1-2; 9 positions match TRBD1. The V and J ends lost 3 bases and 4 bases, in that order; junction bases with no gene match: 12. The germline gives CDR1 GTSNPN, CDR2 SVGIG (reference sequence). This CDR3 has 16 amino acids. The CDR3, as DNA: TGTGCCTGGAGCGGACCCGGGACAGGGAGATCCTATGGCTACACCTTC. Amino acid sequence: CAWSGPGTGRSYGYTF.

The chain uses TRBV30 and TRBJ1-2, with D perhaps TRBD1 (5 bases). This CDR3 has 13 amino acids. Per the germline V gene, CDR1 is GTSNPN and CDR2 is SVGIG (reference sequence). V was shortened by 4 bases and J by 8 bases, with 17 bases between the two germline ends. The DNA of the CDR3 is TGTGCCTGGATAATGACGGGGGGGATGGGCTACACCTTC. Translated, it gives CAWIMTGGMGYTF. Full variable domain (missing parts from reference TRBV30 and TRBJ1-2): SQTIHQWPATLVQPVGSPLSLECTVEGTSNPNLYWYRQAAGRGLQLLFYSVGIGQISSEVPQNLSASRPQDRQFILSSKKLLLSDSGFYLCAWIMTGGMGYTFGSGTRLTVV.

The genes are TRBV23-1 and TRBJ2-7; TRBD1 matches 9 bases. TRBV23-1 carries the ORF label, with uncertain function. After removal of 11 bases from V and 3 bases from J, the junction contained 29 bases not matched to a gene. The CDR3 length is 20 residues. DNA of the CDR3: TGCGCCCCGATCGAACTCGGGGTTACGGACAGGGGCCGGATGCACTACGAGCAGTACTTC. This encodes CAPIELGVTDRGRMHYEQYF.

Details on this clone: This specimen includes other DNA sequences encoding the same CDR3. The chain is built from TRBV29-1 and TRBJ1-1; a possible D gene is TRBD1 (5 bases). V gave up 2 bases and J gave up 5 bases, with 9 bases separating them. Germline V gene lookup returns CDR1 SQVTM and CDR2 ANQGSEA. The CDR3 is made up of 12 amino acids. CDR3 sequence: CSVERGFTEAFF. As DNA, the CDR3 is TGCAGCGTTGAACGGGGGTTTACTGAAGCTTTCTTT.

There are many counts of this clone. V is TRBV5-1 and J is TRBJ1-4, with D hard to call. With 3 bases removed from V and 4 bases from J, the gap between germline ends came to 4 bases. The CDR3 length is 12 residues. Germline V lookup: CDR1 SGHRS, CDR2 YFSETQ. CDR3 amino acids: CASSSGNEKLFF. The CDR3 nucleotides read TGCGCCAGCAGCTCGGGTAATGAAAAACTGTTTTTT.

This chain joins TRBV27 and TRBJ1-2; no reliable D call. This CDR3 spans 14 amino acids. Germline CDR1 and CDR2: MNHEY and SMNVEV (reference sequence). V dropped 5 bases and J dropped 7 bases, with 17 bases sitting between them. The CDR3 protein is CASSPWAEAFGYTF. Here the CDR3 DNA reads TGTGCCAGCAGTCCCTGGGCCGAGGCCTTTGGCTACACCTTC.